Listed here are 16 T cell receptor beta chains from one sample, sequenced in a study of T cells in Graves' hyperthyroidism and ophthalmopathy. Researchers took RNA transcripts and amplified the TCR beta CDR3 regions from them. The TCR CDR3 first-round RT-PCR relied on the HTBI primer set. One entry per CDR3 protein results from TCRdb running MiXCR on the multiplex PCR reads. The sample records more than 500,000 distinct CDR3 sequences, around 15% being singletons. The sample comprised blood. These receptors all stem from a woman younger than 45 with Graves' hyperthyroidism.

This clonotype was detected a few times. This chain uses TRBV7-3 with TRBJ1-6; no clear D gene. Germline CDR1 is SGHTA and CDR2 is FQGTGA. V lost 5 bases, J lost 4 bases, and 12 bases lay in between. The CDR3 is made up of 15 amino acids. CDR3 amino acids: CASSPEGSYNSPLHF. The CDR3, as DNA: TGTGCCAGCAGCCCAGAAGGAAGTTATAATTCACCCCTCCACTTT.

The rearrangement links TRBV7-9 to TRBJ1-1; the match to TRBD1 covers 8 bases. CDR3 length equals 15 residues. Per the germline V gene, CDR1 is SEHNR and CDR2 is FQNEAQ (reference sequence). V shed 1 base and J 1 base; nucleotides not matched to a gene: 2. CDR3 in amino acids: CASSLGDRPNTEAFF. For the CDR3, the DNA is TGTGCCAGCAGCTTAGGGGACAGGCCGAACACTGAAGCTTTCTTT.

The CDR3 loop is CASSPTRLASEQYF. Here the CDR3 DNA reads TGCGCCAGCAGTCCGACTCGACTAGCAAGCGAGCAGTACTTC. The gene calls are TRBV10-1 and TRBJ2-7; TRBD2 agrees at 7 bases. With 5 bases clipped from V and 6 bases from J, the junction kept 10 bases outside the gene matches. Germline assignment: CDR1 WNHNN and CDR2 SYGVQD (reference sequence). This CDR3 spans 14 amino acids.

This clonotype was picked up many times. This chain joins TRBV28 and TRBJ2-3, with 9 bases fitting TRBD1. Germline-derived CDR1 and CDR2 are MDHEN and SYDVKM. The V gene end was trimmed by 6 bases and the J gene end by 10 bases; junction bases not matched to a gene: 5. CDR3 length: 12 residues. The CDR3: CASSQGTGSQYF. CDR3 in DNA: TGTGCCAGCAGCCAGGGGACAGGGTCGCAGTATTTT.

Only a few counts were recorded for this clonotype. This chain uses TRBV2 with TRBJ2-5; TRBD2 agrees at 14 bases. CDR3 length equals 16 residues. Germline V CDR1 and CDR2: SNHLY, FYNNEI. V lost 8 bases to trimming and J lost 5 bases; unmatched junction nucleotides: 10. CDR3 in amino acids: CASGGTSGRGEETQYF. The DNA of the CDR3 is TGTGCCAGCGGAGGGACTAGCGGGAGAGGGGAGGAGACCCAGTACTTC.

The table lists this clonotype with many counts. The chain joins TRBV12-3 or TRBV12-4 to TRBJ2-1, with TRBD2 matching over 8 bases. The CDR3 contains 14 residues. V was clipped by 5 bases and J by 8 bases; unmatched bases: 8. The CDR3 DNA reads TGTGCCAGCAGTCCGAGGACTAGCTTAGATGAGCAGTTCTTC. Translated, it gives CASSPRTSLDEQFF.

As to this clonotype: A much larger clone is a single base away; this may be a read error. This chain links TRBV6-5 with TRBJ2-1, with D uncertain. The CDR3 is 13 residues long. Germline-derived CDR1 and CDR2 are MNHEY and SVGAGI. Trimming pared 4 bases from V and 4 bases from J, leaving 8 bases between. DNA of the CDR3: TGTGCCAGCAGTTGGCCTCAGTACAATGAGCAGTTCTTC. Translation gives CASSWPQYNEQFF.

This rearrangement joins TRBV18 to TRBJ1-4; a weak D match, TRBD1 (6 bases). The length of the CDR3 is 14 residues. Germline V lookup: CDR1 KGHSH, CDR2 LQKENI. Trimming removed 3 bases from V and 4 bases from J, with 9 bases in between. CDR3 sequence (DNA): TGTGCCAGCTCACCGGACAGCTATAATGAAAAACTGTTTTTT. Encoded protein: CASSPDSYNEKLFF.

This sequence joins TRBV9 and TRBJ1-6, with D perhaps TRBD1 (6 bases). V gave up 0 bases and J gave up 5 bases, with 6 bases separating them. The CDR3 runs to 14 residues. CDR1 and CDR2 (germline): SGDLS, YYNGEE. This CDR3 reads CASSVAGDNSPLHF. CDR3 DNA sequence: TGTGCCAGCAGCGTAGCAGGGGATAATTCACCCCTCCACTTT.

This clonotype occurred a few times. The chain uses TRBV19 and TRBJ2-3; no clear D. CDR1 and CDR2 (germline): LNHDA, SQIVND (reference sequence). V lost 3 bases, J lost 2 bases, and 9 bases lay in between. The CDR3 covers 14 residues. CDR3 DNA sequence: TGTGCCAGTAGTATGCCGTTAAACACAGATACGCAGTATTTT. Its protein is CASSMPLNTDTQYF.

The chain couples TRBV9 to TRBJ2-1; 9 bases align to TRBD1. Losses at the gene ends were 3 bases for V and 1 base for J; bases not matched to a gene: 14. This CDR3 has 19 amino acids. CDR1 and CDR2 (germline): SGDLS, YYNGEE. The CDR3 sequence: CASSGSARDRDESYNEQFF. DNA of the CDR3: TGTGCCAGCAGCGGATCAGCCCGGGACAGGGATGAATCCTACAATGAGCAGTTCTTC.

As concerns this clonotype: A much more abundant neighbour one base away suggests this may be a read error. The CDR3: CASSSYIGQGYNEQYF. The CDR3, as DNA: TGTGCCAGCAGCTCCTATATCGGACAGGGCTACAATGAGCAGTACTTC. This sequence joins TRBV7-8 and TRBJ2-7; 8 bases are shared with TRBD1. CDR1 SGHVS and CDR2 FQNEAQ come from the germline V gene. V was clipped by 4 bases and J by 7 bases; unmatched bases: 15. The CDR3 runs 16 residues. The complete variable domain, with remaining parts taken from reference TRBV7-8 and TRBJ2-7, reads GAGVSQSPRYKVAKRGQDVALRCDPISGHVSLFWYQQALGQGPEFLTYFQNEAQLDKSGLPSDRFFAERPEGSVSTLKIQRTQQEDSAVYLCASSSYIGQGYNEQYFGPGTRLTVT.

This clonotype was detected only a few times. The chain is built from TRBV6-1 and TRBJ2-1; D remains ambiguous. Germline-derived CDR1 and CDR2 are MNHNS and SASEGT. V was clipped by 5 bases and J by 6 bases, with 11 bases between them. This CDR3 is built from 13 residues. CDR3 in amino acids: CASSYTIPNEQFF. For the CDR3, the DNA is TGTGCCAGCAGTTATACGATCCCCAATGAGCAGTTCTTC.

This clonotype has only a few counts. V gene TRBV4-3 combines with J gene TRBJ2-7; D possibly corresponds to TRBD1 (6 bases). Trimming stripped 5 bases from V and 0 bases from J, with 14 bases between. This CDR3 is 15 amino acids long. The V gene's germline CDR1 is LGHNA and CDR2 YSLEER. CDR3 in amino acids: CASSLGAHSSYEQYF. As DNA, the CDR3 is TGCGCCAGCAGCTTGGGGGCGCATAGCTCCTACGAGCAGTACTTC.

The chain joins TRBV20-1 to TRBJ2-3, with D perhaps assigned TRBD1 or TRBD2 (6 bases each). The germline gives CDR1 DFQATT, CDR2 SNEGSKA (reference sequence). The CDR3 consists of 19 residues. The V and J ends lost 6 bases and 2 bases respectively, with 30 bases between them. DNA for the CDR3: TGCAGTGCAACTAAAGGGCCCACAGGGACGGGGGAAGTCACAGATACGCAGTATTTT. Its protein product is CSATKGPTGTGEVTDTQYF.

At least ten counts were recorded for this clonotype. V gene TRBV11-2 combines with J gene TRBJ2-1, with 8 bases matching TRBD2. This CDR3 has 16 residues. Germline V gene sequence: CDR1 SGHAT, CDR2 FQNNGV. The trim removed 0 bases at V and 7 bases at J, leaving 8 bases unmatched. CDR3 residues: CASSLDWPSGLNEQFF. CDR3 DNA sequence: TGTGCCAGCAGCTTAGATTGGCCTAGCGGGCTGAATGAGCAGTTCTTC. Full variable domain (missing parts from reference TRBV11-2 and TRBJ2-1): EAGVAQSPRYKIIEKRQSVAFWCNPISGHATLYWYQQILGQGPKLLIQFQNNGVVDDSQLPKDRFSAERLKGVDSTLKIQPAKLEDSAVYLCASSLDWPSGLNEQFFGPGTRLTVL.